This T cell receptor (beta chain) was recovered during a study of cytomegalovirus exposure and HLA in healthy donors. The primer mix had 60 Vbeta and 13 Jbeta primers. Here immunoSEQ multiplex PCR was the method, and the copy in TCRdb shows in-frame clones only, minus some. The sample yields 95,000 to 150,000 clones, around 80% seen once. Looked up from germline, CDR1 is LGHNA and CDR2 is YNFKEQ. The CDR3 contains 17 residues. J was trimmed by 4 bases and V by 1 base; bases with no gene match: 12. This chain uses TRBV4-2 with TRBJ1-2, with 7 bases that match TRBD1. The sample taken for sequencing was PBMCs. The sequence derives from a man aged 25-45 years in good health and CMV-seronegative. Here the CDR3 reads CASSQATLGTAIYGYTF. In DNA, the CDR3 is TGTGCCAGCAGCCAAGCCACCCTCGGGACAGCGATCTATGGCTACACCTTC.